Sequencing of this T cell receptor beta chain was carried out in a study of T cells in Graves' hyperthyroidism and ophthalmopathy. Looking at the study overall: Peripheral blood was collected at initial diagnosis, before any treatment. Whole-study results and caveats: Most thyroid clonotypes expanded above 0.001 appeared in blood too.

A Clinical Activity Score of at least 3, a NOSPECS grade of at least 4 and a duration under 3 months were recorded in the ophthalmopathy patients. Uncontrolled infection, other autoimmune disease, pregnancy or lactation barred patients from enrollment. The trim removed 2 bases at V and 6 bases at J, leaving 7 bases unmatched. CDR1 SGHAT and CDR2 FQNNGV come from the germline V gene. The CDR3 sequence is 15 residues long. RNA transcripts were the template for amplifying TCR beta CDR3 regions. An initial round of RT-PCR targeting the TCR CDR3 relied on the HTBI primer set. TCRdb re-derived calls from the multiplex PCR reads in MiXCR, one entry per CDR3 protein. The sample shows about 640,000 distinct CDR3 sequences, around 20% of them seen only once. Notes on this clonotype: The antigen is undetermined.

The receptor was isolated from a man under 40 with Graves' ophthalmopathy. The J gene is TRBJ2-7, the V gene TRBV11-2; the match to TRBD2 covers 10 bases. Specimen: blood. This CDR3 is CASSLKLAGGLEQYF. In nucleotides, the CDR3 is TGTGCCAGCAGCTTAAAATTAGCGGGAGGCCTCGAGCAGTACTTC.